What follows are 22 T cell receptor beta chains derived from one specimen sequenced in a study of spatial heterogeneity in lung cancer. The time point here: sample taken at primary tumor resection. These receptors have no known antigen. General study points: Tumors with more nonsynonymous mutations had more expanded intratumoral alpha and beta TCRs.

MiXCR, run by TCRdb on the 5' RACE reads, gives a single entry per CDR3 protein. The sample holds some 14,000 distinct CDR3 sequences, 3% to 4.5% seen once. The input for sequencing was lung tumor tissue, taken at surgery. These receptors came from a male donor with early-stage non-small cell lung cancer.

This clonotype was observed at least ten times. The V and J genes are TRBV20-1 and TRBJ1-1; D is perhaps TRBD1 (6 bases). V was clipped by 1 base and J by 1 base, with 13 bases between them. CDR3 length: 15 amino acids. The germline V gene has CDR1 DFQATT and CDR2 SNEGSKA (reference sequence). The CDR3: CSARAGGSRNTEAFF. Written as DNA, the CDR3 is TGCAGTGCTAGAGCCGGGGGCAGCCGGAACACTGAAGCTTTCTTT.

This clonotype came up many times. The J gene is TRBJ2-1, the V gene TRBV12-3 or TRBV12-4, with 12 bases that match TRBD2. V lost 5 bases and J lost 6; bases outside the gene matches: 20. CDR3 length equals 20 residues. CDR3 loop: CASSPTSGSSASTTGNEQFF. The CDR3 nucleotides read TGTGCCAGCAGTCCGACTAGCGGGAGTTCCGCGAGTACTACCGGCAATGAGCAGTTCTTC.

This clonotype appeared many times. The chain joins TRBV2 to TRBJ2-5, with 9 bases lining up with TRBD1. The CDR3 extends over 14 amino acids. The germline CDR1 and CDR2 sequences are SNHLY and FYNNEI. The V and J ends lost 4 bases and 5 bases, in that order; junction bases with no gene match: 5. The CDR3 sequence: CASSVTGGLETQYF. CDR3 DNA: TGTGCCAGCAGTGTCACAGGGGGCTTGGAGACCCAGTACTTC.

This clonotype has a count of ten or more. This chain connects TRBV20-1 to TRBJ2-1; 7 nucleotides match TRBD2. Per germline, CDR1 DFQATT and CDR2 SNEGSKA (reference sequence). The CDR3 consists of 16 residues. V dropped 4 bases and J dropped 5; count of bases not matched to a gene: 14. This chain's CDR3 is CSAIRVSTSVNNEQFF. The CDR3 coding sequence is TGCAGTGCTATACGGGTTTCTACTAGCGTAAACAATGAGCAGTTCTTC.

This clonotype is medium-sized. This chain joins TRBV2 and TRBJ2-5; D possibly matches TRBD1 or TRBD2 (5 bases each). The CDR3 covers 13 residues. The germline V and J ends were trimmed by 7 bases and 4 bases, with 13 bases remaining between them. Germline V gene sequence: CDR1 SNHLY, CDR2 FYNNEI. Written as DNA, the CDR3 is TGTGCCAGCACCAGGGAGACCCGAGAGACCCAGTACTTC. Its protein is CASTRETRETQYF.

This clonotype was counted at least ten times. This chain joins TRBV12-3 or TRBV12-4 and TRBJ2-1, with D perhaps matching TRBD1 (6 bases). With 8 bases removed from V and 8 bases from J, the gap between germline ends came to 7 bases. CDR3 length: 10 residues. The CDR3 is CASGGDEQFF. The CDR3 nucleotides read TGTGCCAGCGGGGGCGATGAGCAGTTCTTC.

This clonotype appeared many times. V gene TRBV7-9 combines with J gene TRBJ1-5, with 9 nucleotides matching TRBD1. This CDR3 spans 18 amino acids. Germline CDR1 is SEHNR and CDR2 is FQNEAQ (reference sequence). The junction had 11 bases not matched to a gene; V was cut back by 3 bases and J by 2 bases. The CDR3 DNA follows: TGTGCCAGCAGCTTCGGACAGGGGATCCAGTTTGGCAATCAGCCCCAGCATTTT. Translating gives CASSFGQGIQFGNQPQHF.

This clonotype was counted ten times or more. The rearrangement uses TRBV29-1 and TRBJ1-2; a possible D gene is TRBD1 (5 bases). Germline V gene sequence: CDR1 SQVTM, CDR2 ANQGSEA. CDR3 length: 14 residues. V was trimmed by 0 bases and J by 7 bases, leaving 15 bases between them. CDR3 amino acids: CSVEDRSGLSGYTF. CDR3 DNA: TGCAGCGTTGAAGATCGGTCAGGGCTAAGTGGCTACACCTTC.

This clonotype occurred many times. The rearrangement uses TRBV12-3 or TRBV12-4 and TRBJ2-2; 9 bases match TRBD1. The CDR3 contains 14 residues. The V gene end was trimmed by 3 bases and the J gene end by 5 bases; junction bases not matched to a gene: 1. This chain's CDR3 is CASSFDRGTGELFF. CDR3 bases: TGTGCCAGCAGTTTCGACAGGGGGACCGGGGAGCTGTTTTTT.

The chain is built from TRBV27 and TRBJ1-6; 9 bases line up with TRBD1. Trimming removed 2 bases from V and 9 bases from J; junction bases left unmatched: 5. The CDR3 spans 15 residues. CDR1 is MNHEY, CDR2 SMNVEV, per germline (reference sequence). The CDR3 is CASSLAGQGGSPLHF. In nucleotides, the CDR3 is TGTGCCAGCAGTTTAGCGGGACAGGGAGGTTCACCCCTCCACTTT.

The sample holds many counts of this clonotype. The chain uses TRBV20-1 and TRBJ2-7, with TRBD1 as a possible D gene (6 bases). This CDR3 region has 14 residues. Trimming took 5 bases from V and 1 from J, leaving 15 bases between them. In germline, CDR1 is DFQATT, CDR2 SNEGSKA (reference sequence). This CDR3 is CSAGTSGRSYEQYF. CDR3 bases: TGCAGTGCTGGGACAAGCGGACGGTCCTACGAGCAGTACTTC.

In this sample, this clonotype turned up many times. The chain is built from TRBV7-3 and TRBJ2-3, with D tentatively TRBD2 (6 bases). The germline V and J ends were trimmed by 2 bases and 0 bases, with 15 bases remaining between them. This CDR3 is built from 17 residues. The germline CDR1 and CDR2 sequences are SGHTA and FQGTGA. In DNA form, the CDR3 reads TGTGCCAGCAGCTTAGGTCGGGGGACCGTTAGCACAGATACGCAGTATTTT. Translating it yields CASSLGRGTVSTDTQYF.

The J gene is TRBJ1-2, the V gene TRBV11-2, with D tentatively TRBD1 (5 bases). V was cut by 3 bases and J by 5 bases, with 13 bases left in between. CDR3 length: 14 amino acids. Germline values: CDR1 SGHAT, CDR2 FQNNGV. In nucleotides, the CDR3 is TGTGCCAGCAGCTTCTATGGGGCACGGTATGGCTACACCTTC. Protein: CASSFYGARYGYTF.

This chain uses TRBV29-1 with TRBJ1-1; D remains ambiguous. The V end lost 4 bases, the J end lost 1 base, and 16 bases lay between the germline ends. The CDR3 loop spans 15 amino acids. Germline lookup yields CDR1 SQVTM and CDR2 ANQGSEA. CDR3 sequence (DNA): TGCAGCGTTGGCGTAACTGGAGTGGCGAACACTGAAGCTTTCTTT. Translation: CSVGVTGVANTEAFF.

By share, this clonotype counts as medium-sized. The rearrangement links TRBV20-1 to TRBJ2-3; 11 bases agree with TRBD2. There are 15 residues in the CDR3. Per the germline V gene, CDR1 is DFQATT and CDR2 is SNEGSKA (reference sequence). The V and J ends lost 2 bases and 4 bases, in that order; junction bases with no gene match: 5. The CDR3 region is CSARSGTSGPDTQYF. The DNA for the CDR3 is TGCAGTGCTAGAAGTGGGACTAGCGGCCCAGATACGCAGTATTTT.

This clonotype has a count of ten or more. The V gene is TRBV7-2, the J gene TRBJ2-3; 8 positions agree with TRBD2. Germline CDR1 is SGHTA and CDR2 is FQGNSA. Trimming at V came to 5 bases and at J to 3 bases, leaving 7 bases not matched to a gene. This CDR3 region has 15 residues. The CDR3 DNA reads TGTGCCAGCAGCGGACCGGGACTAGAGACAGATACGCAGTATTTT. It specifies CASSGPGLETDTQYF.

This clonotype has at least ten counts. The chain couples TRBV3-1 to TRBJ1-1; D call uncertain. Deletions cut 4 bases from V and 5 bases from J, with 11 bases between. Looked up from germline, CDR1 is LGHDT and CDR2 is YNNKEL (reference sequence). The CDR3 is 13 residues long. CDR3 DNA sequence: TGTGCCAGCAGCCCAGGAGCTGGGACTGAAGCTTTCTTT. Its protein is CASSPGAGTEAFF.

This clonotype was seen more than once but under ten times. The CDR3, as DNA: TGTGCCAGCAGTTTAGGGGGGGGGCCTTACAATGAGCAGTTCTTC. As protein: CASSLGGGPYNEQFF. This chain connects TRBV12-3 or TRBV12-4 to TRBJ2-1, with D perhaps matching TRBD2 (7 bases). The CDR3 has 15 residues. With 1 base removed from V and 4 bases from J, the gap between germline ends came to 11 bases.

Judged by abundance, this clonotype is medium-sized. The chain employs TRBV6-2 or TRBV6-3 and TRBJ2-7; 7 bases align to TRBD1. CDR1 MNHEY and CDR2 SVGEGT come from the germline V gene. The length of the CDR3 is 13 residues. The junction had 3 bases not matched to a gene; V was cut back by 7 bases and J by 0 bases. DNA of the CDR3: TGTGCCAGCACGGACAGGAGCTCCTACGAGCAGTACGTC. Translated: CASTDRSSYEQYV.

The rearrangement uses TRBV3-1 and TRBJ1-6; D unclear. This CDR3 contains 14 residues. Germline V CDR1 and CDR2: LGHDT, YNNKEL (reference sequence). V shed 4 bases and J shed 10 bases, with 14 bases lying between them. The CDR3 here is CASSLPWVGSPLHF. The CDR3 nucleotides are TGTGCCAGCAGCCTTCCTTGGGTGGGCTCACCCCTCCACTTT.

This clonotype was detected many times. The chain links TRBV24-1 to TRBJ2-2; D could derive from TRBD1 or TRBD2 (6 bases each). V was cut by 4 bases and J by 2 bases, with 16 bases left in between. From germline, CDR1 is KGHDR and CDR2 SFDVKD. The CDR3 is 17 amino acids. The CDR3 sequence: CATSDFPTGANTGELFF. The CDR3 nucleotides are TGTGCCACCAGTGACTTCCCGACGGGGGCCAACACCGGGGAGCTGTTTTTT.

This clonotype counts as medium-sized. The rearrangement links TRBV7-2 to TRBJ1-1; TRBD1 matches 10 bases. The CDR3 is made up of 14 amino acids. V trimming: 6 bases; J trimming: 1 base; junction bases outside the gene matches: 2. Germline V CDR1 and CDR2: SGHTA, FQGNSA. CDR3 sequence (DNA): TGTGCCAGCAGTGGACAGGGGGGGAACACTGAAGCTTTCTTT. It encodes CASSGQGGNTEAFF.